This TCR beta chain is from a study of T cells after yellow fever vaccination. Findings and limits, study-wide: Booster samples showed a return of most primary-vaccination clones (almost 97% CD4, 88% CD8).

The CDR3 is 14 amino acids. Deletions cut 5 bases from V and 2 bases from J, with 13 bases between. CDR1 and CDR2 from the germline V gene are SGHRS and YFSETQ. This clonotype was counted many times. Its antigen is undetermined. MiXCR, applied by TCRdb to the 5' RACE reads, yields one record per CDR3 protein. The table includes 400,000 to 450,000 distinct CDR3 sequences, around 20% detected once. The chain carries TRBV5-1 and TRBJ2-5, with a possible D match to TRBD2 (6 bases). This sample comprised PBMCs, obtained before the yellow fever booster vaccination. The clonotype comes from a man younger than 35 who received the YFV17D yellow fever vaccine. The CDR3 spells CASSFAGSQETQYF. As DNA, the CDR3 is TGCGCCAGCAGTTTTGCGGGATCACAAGAGACCCAGTACTTC. Combining the CDR3 with reference TRBV5-1 and TRBJ2-5 gives the whole variable domain KAGVTQTPRYLIKTRGQQVTLSCSPISGHRSVSWYQQTPGQGLQFLFEYFSETQRNKGNFPGRFSGRQFSNSRSEMNVSTLELGDSALYLCASSFAGSQETQYFGPGTRLLVL.